This T cell receptor beta chain was recorded in a study of blood T cell repertoires in COVID-19. The CDR3 is 13 amino acids. The germline V gene has CDR1 SQVTM and CDR2 ANQGSEA. Germline trimming cut 5 bases from V and 7 bases from J; bases unmatched to any gene: 8. Individuals drawn from 24 US areas were roughly 18 to 89 years old. The table came from immunoSEQ multiplex PCR; TCRdb's copy has only in-frame clones and leaves some out. The repertoire holds 210,000 or so clones, with 80% to 90% as singletons. Sequenced sample: PBMCs or T cells enriched from blood (not recorded which). This clonotype originated in a woman aged 30 to 39 who had been exposed to COVID-19. This chain links TRBV29-1 with TRBJ2-1; 7 bases agree with TRBD1. The CDR3 loop is CSVLRQGTNEQFF. The CDR3 DNA reads as TGCAGCGTTCTTCGACAGGGTACGAATGAGCAGTTCTTC.